Sequencing of this TCR beta chain was carried out in a study of blood T cell repertoires in COVID-19. Whole-study context: The samples span acute and convalescent COVID-19 from the United States, Italy and Spain. In each case, the material was cDNA or gDNA derived from T cells, B-cell-depleted T cells, or PBMCs.

As originally analysed: Amplification from reference gene primers served as the basis for estimated nucleated cell counts. TCRdb's table, derived via immunoSEQ multiplex PCR, lists solely in-frame clones and lacks some. The DNA was the basis for D and trimming; V, J and clone size are from that table. The sample lists more than 140,000 clones; 88% were seen once. This clonotype originated in a woman aged 55-75 years with acute or convalescent COVID-19. Sequencing was done on a sample of peripheral blood.

Here the CDR3 reads CASSSSDRLYEQYF. CDR3 nucleotide sequence: TGTGCCAGCAGTTCCTCCGACAGGCTCTACGAGCAGTACTTC. V and J are TRBV5-6 and TRBJ2-7; a weak D match, TRBD1 (6 bases). V lost 5 bases, J lost 3 bases, and 15 bases lay in between. Per the germline V gene, CDR1 is SGHDT and CDR2 is YYEEEE. The CDR3 is made up of 14 amino acids.